This TCR beta chain was documented in a study of T cells in Graves' hyperthyroidism and ophthalmopathy. Clinical symptoms, serum thyroxine and TRAb, thyroid ultrasound and orbital computed tomography were used for the diagnoses. Source material for PBMCs was about 10 ml fresh peripheral blood. Amplification targeted TCR beta CDR3 regions from RNA transcripts. When the TCR CDR3 underwent first-round RT-PCR, the HTBI primer set was used. TCRdb fed the multiplex PCR reads into MiXCR, producing one record per CDR3 protein. Altogether 600,000 or so distinct CDR3 sequences are present, around 15% being singletons, with the ten largest covering 3.8%. In this sample, this clonotype turned up many times. The CDR3 has 13 amino acids. V gave up 5 bases and J gave up 6 bases; unmatched junction bases: 3.

Input material: blood. The TCR originated in a woman in her twenties or thirties with Graves' hyperthyroidism. V gene TRBV12-3 or TRBV12-4 combines with J gene TRBJ1-5, with TRBD1 identical over 8 bases. CDR3 nucleotide sequence: TGTGCCAGCAGTCGGACAGGGAGTCAGCCCCAGCATTTT. It is translated as CASSRTGSQPQHF.